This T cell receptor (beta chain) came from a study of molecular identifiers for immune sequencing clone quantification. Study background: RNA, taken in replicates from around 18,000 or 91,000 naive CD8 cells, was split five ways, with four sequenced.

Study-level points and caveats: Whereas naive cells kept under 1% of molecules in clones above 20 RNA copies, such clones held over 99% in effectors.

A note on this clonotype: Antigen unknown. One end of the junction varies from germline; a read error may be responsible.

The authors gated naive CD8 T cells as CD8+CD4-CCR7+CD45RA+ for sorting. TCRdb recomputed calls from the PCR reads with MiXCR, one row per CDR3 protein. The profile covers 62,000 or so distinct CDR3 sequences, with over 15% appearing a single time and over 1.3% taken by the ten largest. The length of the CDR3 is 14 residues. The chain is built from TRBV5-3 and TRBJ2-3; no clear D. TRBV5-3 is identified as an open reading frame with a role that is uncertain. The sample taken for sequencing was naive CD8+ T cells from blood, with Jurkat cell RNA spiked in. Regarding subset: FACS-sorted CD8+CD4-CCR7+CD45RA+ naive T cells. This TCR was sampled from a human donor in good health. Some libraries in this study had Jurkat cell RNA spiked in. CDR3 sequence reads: CASNLAVGPDTQYF. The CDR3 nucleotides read TGTGCCAGCAACTTGGCGGTGGGCCCAGACACGCAGTATTTT.